This T cell receptor beta chain was recorded in a study of blood T cells in healthy people across ages. Of note for this clonotype: Its antigen is unknown.

Using a J-beta primer mix together with a sample-barcoded 5' primer, a second PCR was run for roughly 6 to 11 cycles. TCRdb used MiXCR to reprocess the 5' RACE reads, holding one entry per CDR3 protein. The table shows fewer than 750,000 distinct CDR3 sequences, with about 45% occurring only once. The V gene end was trimmed by 3 bases and the J gene end by 6 bases; junction bases not matched to a gene: 6. The length of the CDR3 is 15 residues. Germline V gene lookup returns CDR1 SGHVS and CDR2 FQNEAQ. Healthy Caucasian individuals from Russia aged 6 to 90 served as donors. Whole-study results and caveats: Unsorted PBMCs ruled out conclusive naive versus antigen-experienced comparison.

Sequencing input: blood. The sequence was obtained from an older man in good health. The gene calls are TRBV7-8 and TRBJ2-3; 10 positions match TRBD2. The CDR3 bases are TGTGCCAGCAGCTTTGAGCTAGCGGGAGTGGATACGCAGTATTTT. Its translation: CASSFELAGVDTQYF.